This passage covers 9 T cell receptor beta chains from one sample sequenced in a study of T cells in Graves' hyperthyroidism and ophthalmopathy (dated by TCRdb to the late 2010s). The library was generated by multiplex PCR. TCRdb names Illumina HiSeq 2000 as the instrument used. Amplification of TCR beta CDR3 regions was carried out from RNA transcripts. The TCR CDR3 was subjected to a first round of RT-PCR using the HTBI primer set and the Qiagen OneStep RT-PCR kit. TCRdb cleaned the public reads at Q25 with fastp, built clones with MiXCR and kept in-frame beta chains. Every CDR3 protein is listed once, alongside the most common genes and DNA of its rows. The sample table lists approximately 480,000 distinct CDR3 sequences, less than 25% of them with a count of one. Less than 30% of the sample lies in the top ten. Sequences were obtained from blood. Receptor source: a man aged 18 to 35 with Graves' hyperthyroidism.

This sequence joins TRBV25-1 and TRBJ1-5; 9 nucleotides match TRBD1. The CDR3 spans 14 residues. The germline gives CDR1 MGHDK, CDR2 SYGVNS. J gave up 2 bases and V 9 bases, and 5 bases lay outside the gene matches. CDR3 sequence (DNA): TGTGCCAGACGATGGACAGGGGGCAATCAGCCCCAGCATTTT. Translating gives CARRWTGGNQPQHF.

This clonotype was found many times. This chain uses TRBV28 with TRBJ2-7; no firm D call. V was cut by 2 bases and J by 2 bases, with 10 bases left in between. The CDR3 loop spans 14 amino acids. CDR1 is MDHEN, CDR2 SYDVKM, per germline. CDR3 residues: CASSLNAVPYEQYF. CDR3 in DNA: TGTGCCAGCAGTTTAAACGCGGTCCCCTACGAGCAGTACTTC.

Turning to this clonotype: It may be a read error: a sequence one base away is much more abundant. The chain is built from TRBV28 and TRBJ2-7, with D uncertain. The CDR3 runs to 13 residues. Germline-derived CDR1 and CDR2 are MDHEN and SYDVKM. CDR3: CVSSLVRNYEQYF. The CDR3, as DNA: TGTGTCAGCAGTTTAGTACGGAATTACGAGCAGTACTTC.

The chain is built from TRBV5-1 and TRBJ2-5, with TRBD1 identical over 8 bases. Trimming cost V 4 bases and J 5 bases; bases outside gene matches: 7. The CDR3 contains 14 residues. The germline gives CDR1 SGHRS, CDR2 YFSETQ. CDR3 in DNA: TGCGCCAGCAGCGGCTGGACAGGGCCGGAGACCCAGTACTTC. Translated: CASSGWTGPETQYF.

This clonotype has a count of ten or more. The chain has TRBV5-1 and TRBJ2-1, with 9 bases aligning to TRBD1. The CDR3 has 15 residues. Germline CDR1 SGHRS, CDR2 YFSETQ. J was trimmed by 8 bases and V by 5 bases; bases with no gene match: 11. The CDR3 is CASRRTGTGYDEQFF. The CDR3 DNA is TGCGCCAGCAGACGAACCGGGACAGGGTACGATGAGCAGTTCTTC.

This clonotype was observed many times. The V gene is TRBV2, the J gene TRBJ1-1; 7 positions match TRBD1. There are 13 residues in the CDR3. Looked up from germline, CDR1 is SNHLY and CDR2 is FYNNEI. Trimming at V came to 7 bases and at J to 1 base, leaving 3 bases not matched to a gene. The CDR3 DNA sequence: TGTGCCAGCAACAGACAGGGGAACACTGAAGCTTTCTTT. Protein: CASNRQGNTEAFF.

This clonotype was seen at least ten times. The genes are TRBV11-2 and TRBJ1-1, with D perhaps TRBD1 (6 bases). V was clipped by 5 bases and J by 0 bases, with 13 bases between them. The length of the CDR3 is 15 residues. Germline loops: CDR1 SGHAT, CDR2 FQNNGV. CDR3 sequence: CASSLSGQLNTEAFF. The CDR3, as DNA: TGTGCCAGCAGCCTTAGTGGACAGTTGAACACTGAAGCTTTCTTT.

This clonotype was seen repeatedly, ten times or more. J is TRBJ2-5 and V is TRBV9; D unresolved. CDR1 is SGDLS, CDR2 YYNGEE, per germline. This CDR3 spans 13 amino acids. Deletions cut 4 bases from V and 1 base from J, with 8 bases between. CDR3 DNA sequence: TGTGCCAGCAGCCCTTGGCCCCAAGAGACCCAGTACTTC. It codes for CASSPWPQETQYF.

The V and J genes are TRBV14 and TRBJ2-7; D perhaps matches TRBD1 (6 bases). This CDR3 comprises 14 residues. Looked up from germline, CDR1 is SGHDN and CDR2 is FVKESK. Trimming removed 5 bases from V and 3 bases from J, with 14 bases in between. The CDR3 region is CASSVRDTNYEQYF. DNA for the CDR3: TGTGCCAGCAGCGTCCGGGACACCAACTACGAGCAGTACTTC.